This T cell receptor (delta chain) stems from a study of gamma-delta chains in newborns, infants, children. Study background: Polyclonal expansion of innate γδ T cells after birth follows microbial exposure.

From germline, CDR1 is GEAIGNYY and CDR2 EKD. V lost 4 bases and J lost 4; bases outside the gene matches: 8. There are 18 residues in the CDR3. This clone was observed a few times. The same CDR3 can be traced to other DNA sequences in this sample. TCRdb redid the clone calls on the reads with CATT. The table lists 4,200 or so delta-chain clones, 6.2% of them singletons. This sequence originates from a child who was a newborn, infant or young child, either healthy, febrile or measles-vaccinated (not recorded which). The specimen sequenced was blood. The chain employs TRDV2 and TRDJ3, with 11 bases aligning to TRDD3. CDR3 nucleotide sequence: TGTGCCTGTGATGTACTGGGGGATATTTCTTGGGACACCCGACAGATGTTTTTC. Translated: CACDVLGDISWDTRQMFF.